Listed below are T cell receptor beta chains from one sample, sequenced in a study of T-cell reconstitution after alpha-beta-depleted transplantation in children. From the PCR reads, TCRdb called clonotypes with MiXCR, one entry per CDR3 protein. The sample yields 580,000 or so distinct CDR3 sequences, around 23% seen once. The sequences come from PBMCs, mostly from graft donor cells, collected 360 days after TCRalphabeta/CD19-depleted stem cell transplant. The receptors originated from a boy under three years old who had a stem cell transplant for acute myeloid leukemia, so the T cells may come from the graft donor. Each CDR3 is given with its conserved first and last residue. D genes are given only for firm matches. Some rows have no size entry. The others give once, few or many, or a class for an expanded clone.

V	size	D	J	CDR3
TRBV20-1	.	.	TRBJ2-2	CSARVSLNTGELFF
TRBV7-2	.	.	TRBJ2-5	CASSLKGDKTQYF
TRBV20-1	many	TRBD1	TRBJ1-5	CSARRTGSNQPQHF
TRBV28	few	.	TRBJ2-1	CASSLRVGEQFF
TRBV20-1	.	TRBD2	TRBJ2-7	CSAGGAGTIYEQYF
TRBV11-2	.	TRBD2	TRBJ2-1	CASSRGGGAPYNEQFF
TRBV6-5	few	.	TRBJ2-5	CASSSDYPQETQYF
TRBV7-2	.	.	TRBJ2-7	CASSLIGTYEQYF
TRBV10-2	.	.	TRBJ2-1	CASSPGTAGNEQFF
TRBV12-3/TRBV12-4	many	TRBD1	TRBJ1-6	CASRSQGANSPLHF
TRBV6-1	few	.	TRBJ2-7	CASSQQGIGYEQYF
TRBV6-1	.	TRBD1	TRBJ2-3	CASSPRDRGLRGTDTQYF
TRBV29-1	many	TRBD1	TRBJ1-1	CSAAWGDRDTEAFF
TRBV6-5	few	TRBD2	TRBJ2-1	CASSSLAGREQFF
TRBV5-1	.	TRBD2	TRBJ2-2	CASSPNRRTSAPNTGELFF
TRBV20-1	few	TRBD2	TRBJ2-7	CSAPGASGGTGYEQYF
TRBV5-1	few	.	TRBJ2-3	CASSHRLLTDTQYF
TRBV5-1	many	.	TRBJ2-2	CASRENTGELFF
TRBV9	many	.	TRBJ1-5	CASSTLDRNSNQPQHF
TRBV27	many	.	TRBJ1-1	CASSLAGREAFF
TRBV6-5	.	TRBD1	TRBJ2-5	CASSTTGARETQYF
TRBV10-3	many	TRBD2	TRBJ2-3	CAISEGGVAPGTDTQYF
TRBV6-2/TRBV6-3	.	TRBD1	TRBJ2-6	CASSYPLGRQGSSGANVLTF